This entry is about one TCR beta chain. No antigen is known for it. Per-nucleotide qualities are absent, and no much larger clonotype sits a single base away. Reading from cysteine to phenylalanine, the CDR3 counts 13 amino acids. Only the CDR3 region is kept as DNA, spanning 39 bases read in frame from base 1. V loses 6 bases, J loses 0 bases, and the germline ends lie 6 bases apart. The germline V gene (reference sequence) sets CDR1 to DFQATT and CDR2 to SNEGSKA. The roughly 39 donors, aged about 6 to 100 years, were systemically healthy Caucasian individuals from Russia. Ten milliliters of peripheral blood were drawn from each donor into EDTA-treated Vacutainer tubes. Ficoll-Paque density-gradient centrifugation was used to isolate PBMCs, with at least 7 million per sample. Trizol reagent was used to extract total RNA from PBMCs, with at least 6 micrograms per sample. The percentages of naive CD45RAhigh/CD27high T cells were determined by flow cytometry on a PBMC aliquot from every donor.

This sample was taken from a study of blood T cells in healthy people across ages (dated by TCRdb to between 2014 and 2017). The study in broad terms: In model experiments, template switching captured roughly one uniquely barcoded TCR beta cDNA molecule for every two T cells. Two additional independent replicas of 1 million unique cDNA reads from the same blood draw were analyzed for two donors (one aged 18 to 30 and one aged 80 or older). Donors of different ages were randomly distributed across sequencing lanes to avoid experimental bias. Four age groups were formed from the donors: young (average approximately 15 years), middle-aged (approximately 40), aged (roughly 59) and long-lived (more than 75). To track age-related changes in TCR beta repertoire diversity, the study relied on deep sequencing normalized with unique cDNA molecular identifiers.

Libraries came from 5' RACE. The data were produced on an Illumina HiSeq 2500. The second PCR ran for about 7 to 11 cycles and used a J-beta primer mix along with a sample-barcoded 5' primer. A unique molecular identifier was introduced onto each TCR beta cDNA molecule by a template-switch 5' adaptor carrying 12 random nucleotides. Each sample yielded at least 3 million CDR3-containing paired-end reads. All of the RNA was converted into first-strand cDNA using the Mint cDNA synthesis kit, with a TRBC-specific oligonucleotide serving as the primer. Following uracil-DNA glycosylase treatment, a first 18-cycle PCR with universal primers M1SS and BC2_uni_R was performed on all cDNA. In the source study's methods: For normalization, 1 million high-quality reads, each with a distinct molecular identifier, were randomly selected from each sample. Instead of being binned into consensus sequences, reads with shared molecular identifiers were discarded. MiTCR, run with a Q25 quality threshold and the strictest error-elimination algorithm, handled CDR3 identification, clonotype clustering and error correction. A nonparametric unseen species model with Euler transformation was used to estimate lower-bound total TCR beta diversity. Using fastp trimming at Q25 and MiXCR clonotype assembly, TCRdb reanalyzed the public sequencing data and kept in-frame beta chains. Entries are consolidated by CDR3 protein sequence, retaining the most common genes and DNA. These V and J calls originate from TCRdb's pipeline instead of the authors' own analysis. This sample holds 590,000 or so distinct CDR3 sequences; 25% to 35% were observed only once. Jointly, the top ten make up around a sixth of the sample.

General findings and caveats noted by the study authors: A strong correlation was found between observed TCR beta diversity and the percentage of naive T cells measured by flow cytometry. Estimates of total diversity based on one million sequenced T cells were regarded as lower bounds and as underestimates. The long-lived group showed more naive CD4+ T cells, fewer expanded clones and increased TCR diversity than the aged group, suggesting age selection. Because donor CMV infection status was unknown, age-related changes in expanded clonotypes were potentially confounded. Bulk unsorted PBMC profiling prevented conclusive comparison of naive and antigen-experienced compartments. As age increased, observed TCR beta diversity per million T cells dropped in a roughly linear way, and a significant reduction was already evident by age around 41.

This TCR was recovered from a woman of 80 years or more in good health. The specimen was blood. The V gene is TRBV20-1 and the J gene is TRBJ1-6; matching of 6 bases hints at TRBD1 as the D gene. Read as DNA, the sequence is TGCAGTGCAGGGGGCTCCTATAATTCACCCCTCCACTTT. It encodes CSAGGSYNSPLHF.